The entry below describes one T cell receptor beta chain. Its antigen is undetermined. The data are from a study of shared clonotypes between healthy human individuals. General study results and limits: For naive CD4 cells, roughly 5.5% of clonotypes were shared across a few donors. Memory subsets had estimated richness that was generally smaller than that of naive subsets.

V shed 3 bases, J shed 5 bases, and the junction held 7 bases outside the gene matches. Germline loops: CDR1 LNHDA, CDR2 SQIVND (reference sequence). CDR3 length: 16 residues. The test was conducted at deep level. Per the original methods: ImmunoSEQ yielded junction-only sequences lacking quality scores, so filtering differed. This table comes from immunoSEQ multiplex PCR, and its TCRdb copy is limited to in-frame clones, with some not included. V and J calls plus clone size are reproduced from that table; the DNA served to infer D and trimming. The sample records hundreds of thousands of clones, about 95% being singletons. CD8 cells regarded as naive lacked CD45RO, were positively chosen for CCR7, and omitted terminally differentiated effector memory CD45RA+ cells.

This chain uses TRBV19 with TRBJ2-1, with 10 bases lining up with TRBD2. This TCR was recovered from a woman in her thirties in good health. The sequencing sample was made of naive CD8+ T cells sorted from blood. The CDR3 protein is CASSIFPSGRHNEQFF. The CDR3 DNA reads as TGTGCCAGTAGTATCTTTCCTAGCGGGAGACACAATGAGCAGTTCTTC.